This T cell receptor (beta chain) emerged from a study of identical twins. Using its own MiXCR run on the 5' RACE reads, TCRdb lists one record per CDR3 protein. The table shows about 890,000 distinct CDR3 sequences, with about 12% occurring only once. The sample holds a few counts of this clonotype. Its antigen remains unidentified. Regarding the study as a whole: The authors noted that invariant MAIT and iNKT cells could partly confound zero-insertion analyses. Findings depended on cross-sectional statistics rather than tracking the same donors.

Trimming took 8 bases from V and 0 from J, leaving 12 bases between them. CDR3 length: 14 amino acids. These data were also reused for a study on yellow fever vaccine responses in identical twins.

Sample: PBMCs. This receptor was obtained from a woman in her late teens or twenties in good health. The gene calls are TRBV12-3 or TRBV12-4 and TRBJ2-3; D remains ambiguous. As DNA, the CDR3 is TGTGCCAGCGTTTGGAGCACTAGCACAGATACGCAGTATTTT. Translated, it gives CASVWSTSTDTQYF.